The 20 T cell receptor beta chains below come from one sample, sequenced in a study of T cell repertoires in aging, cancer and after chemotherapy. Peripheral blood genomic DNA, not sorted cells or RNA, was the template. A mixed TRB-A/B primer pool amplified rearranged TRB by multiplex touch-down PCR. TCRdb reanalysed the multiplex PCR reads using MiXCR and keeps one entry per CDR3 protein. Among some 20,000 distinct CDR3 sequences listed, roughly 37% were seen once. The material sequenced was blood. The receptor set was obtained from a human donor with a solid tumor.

The CDR3 DNA sequence: TGTGCCAGCACCGGGACAGGGGGCTATCAGCCCCAGCATTTT. It yields the protein CASTGTGGYQPQHF. The chain combines TRBV12-3 or TRBV12-4 with TRBJ1-5; 12 nucleotides line up with TRBD1. V dropped 7 bases and J dropped 5; count of bases not matched to a gene: 3. The CDR3 is 14 amino acids.

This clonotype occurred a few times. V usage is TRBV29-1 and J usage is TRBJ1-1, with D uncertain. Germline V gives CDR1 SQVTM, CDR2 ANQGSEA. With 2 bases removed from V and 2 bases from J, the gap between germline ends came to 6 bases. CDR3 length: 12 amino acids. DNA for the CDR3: TGCAGCGTTGAACTTCCAAACACTGAAGCTTTCTTT. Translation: CSVELPNTEAFF.

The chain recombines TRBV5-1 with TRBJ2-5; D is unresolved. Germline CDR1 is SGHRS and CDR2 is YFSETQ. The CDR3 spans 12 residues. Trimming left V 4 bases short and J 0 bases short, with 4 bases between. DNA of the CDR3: TGCGCCAGCAGCCCATACCAAGAGACCCAGTACTTC. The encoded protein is CASSPYQETQYF.

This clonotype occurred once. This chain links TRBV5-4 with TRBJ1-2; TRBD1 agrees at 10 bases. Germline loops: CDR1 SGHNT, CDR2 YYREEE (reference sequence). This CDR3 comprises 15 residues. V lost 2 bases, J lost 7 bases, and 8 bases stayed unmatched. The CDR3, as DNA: TGTGCCAGCAGCTTCTTTGACAGGGGGCGGTCTGGCTACACCTTC. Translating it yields CASSFFDRGRSGYTF.

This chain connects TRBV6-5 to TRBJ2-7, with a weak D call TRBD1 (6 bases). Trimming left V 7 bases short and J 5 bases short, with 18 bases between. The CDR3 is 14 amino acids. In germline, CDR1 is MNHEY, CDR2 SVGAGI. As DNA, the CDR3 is TGTGCCAGCACCAAACAGGGCTTGGGGAACGAGCAGTACTTC. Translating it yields CASTKQGLGNEQYF.

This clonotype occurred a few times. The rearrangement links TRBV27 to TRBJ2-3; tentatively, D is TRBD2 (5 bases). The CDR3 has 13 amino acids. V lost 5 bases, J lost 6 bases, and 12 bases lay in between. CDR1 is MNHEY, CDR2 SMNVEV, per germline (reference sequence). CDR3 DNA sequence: TGTGCCAGCAGTCCAACTAGAGTCGATACGCAGTATTTT. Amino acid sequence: CASSPTRVDTQYF.

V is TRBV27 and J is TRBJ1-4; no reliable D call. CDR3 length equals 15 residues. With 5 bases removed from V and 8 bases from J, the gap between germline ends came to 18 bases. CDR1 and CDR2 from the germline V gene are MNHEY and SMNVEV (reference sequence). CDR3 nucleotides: TGTGCCAGCAGTCCCCAAGGTAGGAGAGGCGAAAAACTGTTTTTT. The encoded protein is CASSPQGRRGEKLFF.

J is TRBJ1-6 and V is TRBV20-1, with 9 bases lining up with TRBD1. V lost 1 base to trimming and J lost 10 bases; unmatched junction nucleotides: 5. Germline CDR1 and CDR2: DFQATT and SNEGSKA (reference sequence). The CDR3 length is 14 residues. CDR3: CSARVGQGRSPLHF. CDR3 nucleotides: TGCAGTGCTAGAGTGGGACAGGGTCGCTCACCCCTCCACTTT.

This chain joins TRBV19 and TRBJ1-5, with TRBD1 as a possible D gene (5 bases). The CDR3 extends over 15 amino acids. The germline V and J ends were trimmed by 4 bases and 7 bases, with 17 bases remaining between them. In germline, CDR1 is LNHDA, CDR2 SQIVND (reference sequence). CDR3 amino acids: CASSNRTGLRQPQHF. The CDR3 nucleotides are TGTGCCAGTAGTAACCGTACAGGACTGAGGCAGCCCCAGCATTTT.

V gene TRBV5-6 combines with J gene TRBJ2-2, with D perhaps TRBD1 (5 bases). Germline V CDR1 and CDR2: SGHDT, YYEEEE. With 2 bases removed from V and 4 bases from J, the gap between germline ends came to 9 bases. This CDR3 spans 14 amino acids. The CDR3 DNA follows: TGTGCCAGCAGCTTTTCAGGGCGCACCGGGGAGCTGTTTTTT. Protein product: CASSFSGRTGELFF.

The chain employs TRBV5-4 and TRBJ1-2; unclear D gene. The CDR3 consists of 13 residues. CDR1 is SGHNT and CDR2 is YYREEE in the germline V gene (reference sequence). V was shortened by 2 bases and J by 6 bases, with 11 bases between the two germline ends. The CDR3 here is CASSLGFEDGYTF. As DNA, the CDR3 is TGTGCCAGCAGCTTAGGATTCGAGGATGGCTACACCTTC.

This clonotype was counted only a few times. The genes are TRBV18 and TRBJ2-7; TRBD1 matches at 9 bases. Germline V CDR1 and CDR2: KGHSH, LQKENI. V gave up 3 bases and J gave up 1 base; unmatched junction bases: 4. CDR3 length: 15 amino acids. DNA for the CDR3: TGTGCCAGCTCACCGGGGACAGGGAATTCCTACGAGCAGTACTTC. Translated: CASSPGTGNSYEQYF. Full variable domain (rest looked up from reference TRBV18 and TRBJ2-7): NAGVMQNPRHLVRRRGQEARLRCSPMKGHSHVYWYRQLPEEGLKFMVYLQKENIIDESGMPKERFSAEFPKEGPSILRIQQVVRGDSAAYFCASSPGTGNSYEQYFGPGTRLTVT.

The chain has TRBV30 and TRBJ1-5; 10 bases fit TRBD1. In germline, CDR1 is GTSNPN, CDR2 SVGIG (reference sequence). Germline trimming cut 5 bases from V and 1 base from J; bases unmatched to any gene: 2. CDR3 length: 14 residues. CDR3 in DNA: TGTGCCTGGGGGACAGGGGTCAGCAATCAGCCCCAGCATTTT. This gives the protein CAWGTGVSNQPQHF.

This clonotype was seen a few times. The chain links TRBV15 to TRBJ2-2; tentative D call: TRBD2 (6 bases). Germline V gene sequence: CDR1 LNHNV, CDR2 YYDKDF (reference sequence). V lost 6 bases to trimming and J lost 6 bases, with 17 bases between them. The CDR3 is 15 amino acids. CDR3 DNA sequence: TGTGCCACCAGGGGGGAGGTTTTAGGGCCCGGGGAGCTGTTTTTT. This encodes CATRGEVLGPGELFF.

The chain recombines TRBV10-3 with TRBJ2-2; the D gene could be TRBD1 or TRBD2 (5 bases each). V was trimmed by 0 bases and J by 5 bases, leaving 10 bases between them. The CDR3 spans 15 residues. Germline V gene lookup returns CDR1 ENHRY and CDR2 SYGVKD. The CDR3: CAISESGTPTGELFF. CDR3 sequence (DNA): TGTGCCATCAGTGAGTCGGGGACCCCGACCGGGGAGCTGTTTTTT.

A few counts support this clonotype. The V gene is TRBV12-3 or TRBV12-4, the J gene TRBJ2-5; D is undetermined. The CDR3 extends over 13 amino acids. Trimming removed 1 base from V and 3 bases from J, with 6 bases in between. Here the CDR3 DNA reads TGTGCCAGCAGTTTAGAGTGGGAAGAGACCCAGTACTTC. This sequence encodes CASSLEWEETQYF.

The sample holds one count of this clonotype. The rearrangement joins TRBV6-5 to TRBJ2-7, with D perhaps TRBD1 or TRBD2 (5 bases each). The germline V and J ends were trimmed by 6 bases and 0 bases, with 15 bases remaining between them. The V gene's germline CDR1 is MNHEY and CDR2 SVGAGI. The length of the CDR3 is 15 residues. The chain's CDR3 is CASRDSGFSSYEQYF. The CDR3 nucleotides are TGTGCCAGCAGGGACTCAGGGTTTAGCTCCTACGAGCAGTACTTC.

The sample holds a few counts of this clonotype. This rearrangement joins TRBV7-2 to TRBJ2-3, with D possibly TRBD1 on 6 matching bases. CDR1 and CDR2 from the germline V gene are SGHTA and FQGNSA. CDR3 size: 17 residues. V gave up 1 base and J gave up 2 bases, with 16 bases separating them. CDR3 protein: CASSLVSWGQTTDTQYF. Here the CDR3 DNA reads TGTGCCAGCAGCTTAGTGTCATGGGGGCAAACCACAGATACGCAGTATTTT.

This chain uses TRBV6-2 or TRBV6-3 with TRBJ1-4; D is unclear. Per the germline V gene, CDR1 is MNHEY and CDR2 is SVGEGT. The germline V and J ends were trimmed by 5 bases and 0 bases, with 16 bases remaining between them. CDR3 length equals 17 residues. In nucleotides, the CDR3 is TGTGCCAGCAGTGTAGGAAGAGTTCCTGCAACTAATGAAAAACTGTTTTTT. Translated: CASSVGRVPATNEKLFF.

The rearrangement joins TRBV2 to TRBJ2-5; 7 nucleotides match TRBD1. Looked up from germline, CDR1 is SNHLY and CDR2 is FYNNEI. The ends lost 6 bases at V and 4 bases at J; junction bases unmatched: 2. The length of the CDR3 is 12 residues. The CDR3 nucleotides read TGTGCCAGCAGAAACAGGGGAGAGACCCAGTACTTC. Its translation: CASRNRGETQYF.